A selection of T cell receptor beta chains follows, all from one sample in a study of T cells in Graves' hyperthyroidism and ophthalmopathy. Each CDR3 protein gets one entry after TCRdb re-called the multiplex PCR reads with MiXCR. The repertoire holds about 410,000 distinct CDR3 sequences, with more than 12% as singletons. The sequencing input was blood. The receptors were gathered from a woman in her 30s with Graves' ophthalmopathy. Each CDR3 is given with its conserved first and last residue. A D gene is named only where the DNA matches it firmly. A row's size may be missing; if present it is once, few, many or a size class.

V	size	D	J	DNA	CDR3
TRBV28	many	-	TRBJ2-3	TGTGCCAGCAGTTTATCGGGGCCAGGCACAGATACGCAGTATTTT	CASSLSGPGTDTQYF
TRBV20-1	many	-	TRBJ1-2	TGCAGTGCTAGGCTTGATGCGACTAACTATGGCTACACCTTC	CSARLDATNYGYTF
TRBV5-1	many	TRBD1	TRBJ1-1	TGCGCCAGCAGCTTGGCCCTCACAGGGGGTATGAACACTGAAGCTTTCTTT	CASSLALTGGMNTEAFF
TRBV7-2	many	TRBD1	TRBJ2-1	TGTGCCAGCAGCACAATGGACAGGAATGAGCAGTTCTTC	CASSTMDRNEQFF
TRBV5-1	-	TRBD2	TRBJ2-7	TGCGCCAGCAGCTCGGGGGGGGGGGATTACGAGCAGTACTTC	CASSSGGGDYEQYF
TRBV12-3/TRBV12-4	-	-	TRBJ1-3	TGTGCCACCCGGGACACTGGAAACACCATATATTTT	CATRDTGNTIYF
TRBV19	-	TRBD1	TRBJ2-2	TGTGCCAGTACCCGACCCCCGGGACAGGGAATCGGGGAGCTGTTTTTT	CASTRPPGQGIGELFF
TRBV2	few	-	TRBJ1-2	TGTGCCAGCAGTGTAGGTGGGGCCTCGAGGGGCTACACCTTC	CASSVGGASRGYTF
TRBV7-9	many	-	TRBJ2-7	TGTGCCAGCAGCCGCCCAACAGGGATTTCGCGTGAGCAGTACTTC	CASSRPTGISREQYF
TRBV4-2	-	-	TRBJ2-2	TGTGCCAGCAGCCGAATATTCCCGGACACCGGGGAGCTGTTTTTT	CASSRIFPDTGELFF
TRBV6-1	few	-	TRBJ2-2	TGTGCCAGCAGTGATGGTACCACCGGGGAGCTGTTTTTT	CASSDGTTGELFF
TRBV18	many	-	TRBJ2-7	TGTGCCAGCTCACTGGGACACCAAAGCTCCTACGAGCAGTACTTC	CASSLGHQSSYEQYF
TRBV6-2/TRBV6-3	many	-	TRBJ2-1	TGTGCCAGCAGTTACTCGAATGGGGAGCAGTTCTTC	CASSYSNGEQFF
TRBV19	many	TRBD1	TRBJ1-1	TGTGCCAGTACCCCAGGGACACAGGGGCAGAACACTGAAGCTTTCTTT	CASTPGTQGQNTEAFF
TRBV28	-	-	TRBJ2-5	TGTGCCAGCAGTTTCGCGGGGACAGAAGAGACCCAGTACTTC	CASSFAGTEETQYF
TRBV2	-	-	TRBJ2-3	TGTGCCAGCAGTGAATGGGGGACGCAGTATTTT	CASSEWGTQYF
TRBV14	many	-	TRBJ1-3	TGTGCCAGCAGCCGGGGGGCTGGAAACACCATATATTTT	CASSRGAGNTIYF
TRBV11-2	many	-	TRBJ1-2	TGTGCCAGCAGTTCATCCTGGGGGGCTGGTGGCTACACCTTC	CASSSSWGAGGYTF
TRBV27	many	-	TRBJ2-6	TGTGCCAGCAGCCTAGGACGTACCATAGACCGTAGGGCCAACGTCCTGACTTTC	CASSLGRTIDRRANVLTF
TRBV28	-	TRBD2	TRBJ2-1	TGTGCCAGTCGCCTTTTTAGCGGGAGCGGTCATGAGCAGTTCTTC	CASRLFSGSGHEQFF
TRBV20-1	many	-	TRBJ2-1	TGCAGTGCTAGTATTGGTGGGGTCTTTAATGAGCAGTTCTTC	CSASIGGVFNEQFF
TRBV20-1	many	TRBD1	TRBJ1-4	TGCAGTGCTAGAGAACAGGGGACTGAAAAACTGTTTTTT	CSAREQGTEKLFF
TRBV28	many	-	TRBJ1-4	TGTGCCAGCAGCCCAAAAGGGACAACTAATGAAAAACTGTTTTTT	CASSPKGTTNEKLFF
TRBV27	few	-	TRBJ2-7	TGTGCCAGCAGTGCCAAGACGGGGTACGAGCAGTACTTC	CASSAKTGYEQYF
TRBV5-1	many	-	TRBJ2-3	TGCGCCAGCAGCTTATGGATGGTAGATACGCAGTATTTT	CASSLWMVDTQYF
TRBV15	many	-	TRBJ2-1	TGTGCCACCAGCAGAGTTGGTGACAACGGTGAGCAGTTCTTC	CATSRVGDNGEQFF
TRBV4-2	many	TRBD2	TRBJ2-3	TGTGCCAGCAGCCAAGATAGGGTAGCGGGACTCCGGGCAGATACGCAGTATTTT	CASSQDRVAGLRADTQYF
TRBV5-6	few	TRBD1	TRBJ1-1	TGTGCCAGCAGCCGCAGGGGGCGCGGCACTGAAGCTTTCTTT	CASSRRGRGTEAFF
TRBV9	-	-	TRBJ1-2	TGTGCCAGCAGCGTCGGGGACCGCGAGAGCTACACCTTC	CASSVGDRESYTF